This T cell receptor (beta chain) emerged from a study of T-cell memory formation after mild COVID-19. Overall study findings and caveats: Day 37-peaking second-wave clones had unconfirmed SARS-CoV-2 specificity. Cross-reactive memory seemingly joined, as some responding clones were found in pre-infection memory. Among contracting clones, CD4+ were mainly CM/EM and CD8+ enriched in EMRA.

Note on this clonotype: Antigen specificity is unknown.

The length of the CDR3 is 13 residues. V shed 3 bases, J shed 9 bases, and the junction held 7 bases outside the gene matches. Looked up from germline, CDR1 is SGDLS and CDR2 is YYNGEE. Sample barcodes and UMIs were carried by the TCR alpha and TCR beta cDNA libraries that 5'RACE generated with constant-segment primers. TCRdb reprocessed the 5' RACE reads via MiXCR and lists one record per CDR3 protein. The sample records just over 400,000 distinct CDR3 sequences, less than 25% being singletons. The V gene is TRBV9, the J gene TRBJ1-2, with 8 bases fitting TRBD1. The receptor was isolated from an adult woman who had mild COVID-19 (a few samples of this study predate the infection). Cell type and time point are not known. Specimen: PBMCs or a T cell subset sorted from them (not recorded which). CDR3 bases: TGTGCCAGCAGCGGAGGACAGGGAGTCAGCTACACCTTC. It is translated as CASSGGQGVSYTF.